This TCR beta chain was recovered during a study of beta chain features in type 1 diabetes. Heparinised blood was drawn once per donor, averaging roughly 110 mL. Sorting gave populations that all exceeded 95% purity. What was sequenced were expressed TCRB transcripts, since all of the isolated RNA had been reverse transcribed. Naive, central memory and regulatory T cell samples yielded around 3.6 million reads on average. Data came from immunoSEQ multiplex PCR; TCRdb stores just in-frame clones and leaves some out. This sample yields more than 120,000 clones, of which around 9.3% are seen a single time; approximately 1.3% belongs to the top ten. The CDR3 length is 14 residues. The V gene end was trimmed by 6 bases and the J gene end by 6 bases; junction bases not matched to a gene: 8. CDR1 is MDHEN and CDR2 is SYDVKM in the germline V gene. Overall study results and limits: TCRB rearrangement may or may not be influenced by HLA type; here this remained unresolved.

As for this clone: The antigen is not known.

The gene calls are TRBV28 and TRBJ1-5, with TRBD1 matching 7 bases. The sequence was collected from a young man in good health. Sequenced input: naive CD4+ T cells from blood. The CDR3 DNA is TGTGCCAGCAGGACGCTGACAGGGACTCAGCCCCAGCATTTT. The encoded protein is CASRTLTGTQPQHF.